This TCR beta chain emerged from a study of T cell changes during pregnancy in multiple sclerosis. Measured with immunoSEQ multiplex PCR; TCRdb has only the in-frame clones, and not every one. Of some 71,000 clones in the sample, roughly 94% were seen once. This CDR3 has 16 amino acids. Trimming shortened V by 5 bases and J by 2 bases, and 18 bases separated the two germline ends. CDR1 is MNHEY and CDR2 is SMNVEV in the germline V gene (reference sequence). The rearrangement uses TRBV27 and TRBJ1-2, with D perhaps TRBD1 (6 bases). This TCR came from a female donor with multiple sclerosis, enrolled in a pregnancy study. The sequencing here drew on peripheral blood, taken after pregnancy. This CDR3 is CASSPSTGHVNYGYTF. CDR3 nucleotides: TGTGCCAGCAGTCCATCTACGGGACATGTCAACTATGGCTACACCTTC.